The 19 T cell receptor beta chains given below trace back to one sample, sequenced in a study of T cell responses to AZD1222 COVID-19 vaccine. Only in-frame clones appear in the TCRdb table, and some are missing; sequencing was by immunoSEQ multiplex PCR. The table records roughly 150,000 clones, about 91% of them present only once. Here the sequenced sample was peripheral blood, taken on day 0 of AZD1222 vaccination. The source of these receptors is an adult in good health.

The chain has TRBV7-9 and TRBJ2-1; 7 nucleotides align to TRBD1. The CDR3 totals 13 residues. In germline, CDR1 is SEHNR, CDR2 FQNEAQ (reference sequence). The V and J ends lost 4 bases and 7 bases, in that order; junction bases with no gene match: 4. CDR3 in amino acids: CASSSRDSNEQFF. In DNA, the CDR3 is TGTGCCAGCAGCTCCCGGGACAGTAATGAGCAGTTCTTC.

The V and J genes are TRBV6-5 and TRBJ1-2; D remains ambiguous. Trimming stripped 4 bases from V and 2 bases from J, with 8 bases between. Looked up from germline, CDR1 is MNHEY and CDR2 is SVGAGI. The CDR3 sequence is 13 residues long. CDR3 DNA: TGTGCCAGCAGTTTGGGTTGGAACTATGGCTACACCTTC. Translating gives CASSLGWNYGYTF.

The V and J genes are TRBV7-2 and TRBJ2-1; either TRBD1 or TRBD2 may fit D (5 bases each). This CDR3 region has 14 residues. Germline-derived CDR1 and CDR2 are SGHTA and FQGNSA. Trimming took 5 bases from V and 4 from J, leaving 12 bases between them. DNA for the CDR3: TGTGCCAGCAGCCAAGCCGGGGCGTACAATGAGCAGTTCTTC. Translation gives CASSQAGAYNEQFF.

The chain uses TRBV7-9 and TRBJ1-5, with D possibly matching TRBD1 (5 bases). CDR1 and CDR2 (germline): SEHNR, FQNEAQ (reference sequence). CDR3 length: 14 amino acids. The ends were cut back, 5 bases at V and 2 bases at J, with 10 bases in the middle. CDR3 in DNA: TGTGCCAGCAGCCGGGACTGGGGCAATCAGCCCCAGCATTTT. It is translated as CASSRDWGNQPQHF.

The CDR3 region is CASSWGPDGSYEQYF. DNA for the CDR3: TGTGCCAGCAGCTGGGGACCGGATGGATCCTACGAGCAGTACTTC. The V call is TRBV7-9, the J call TRBJ2-7; D tentatively reads TRBD1 or TRBD2 (5 bases each). Per germline, CDR1 SEHNR and CDR2 FQNEAQ (reference sequence). CDR3 length: 15 residues. Trimming cost V 4 bases and J 1 base, with 14 bases left between them.

V gene TRBV6-5 combines with J gene TRBJ2-5; D is possibly TRBD1 (5 bases). Per the germline V gene, CDR1 is MNHEY and CDR2 is SVGAGI. V was shortened by 5 bases and J by 4 bases, with 8 bases between the two germline ends. CDR3 length: 12 residues. CDR3 sequence: CASSQGGETQYF. The CDR3 DNA reads as TGTGCCAGCAGTCAGGGTGGAGAGACCCAGTACTTC.

The V gene is TRBV3-1 (or the pseudogene TRBV3-2), the J gene TRBJ1-2; 7 positions match TRBD1. The CDR3 totals 15 residues. Trimming took 3 bases from V and 2 from J; bases not matched to a gene: 6. CDR1 and CDR2 from the germline V gene are LGHDT and YNNKEL (reference sequence). The CDR3 region is CASSHWDSSNYGYTF. CDR3 sequence (DNA): TGTGCCAGCAGCCATTGGGACAGCTCGAACTATGGCTACACCTTC.

The CDR3 here is CASSPKGGDYGYTF. CDR3 nucleotides: TGTGCCAGCAGCCCCAAAGGGGGCGACTATGGCTACACCTTC. This sequence joins TRBV2 and TRBJ1-2, with 7 bases aligning to TRBD1. The V gene's germline CDR1 is SNHLY and CDR2 FYNNEI. The CDR3 contains 14 residues. V lost 6 bases, J lost 3 bases, and 7 bases stayed unmatched.

This chain uses TRBV27 with TRBJ2-1, with D possibly matching TRBD1 (5 bases). The V gene's germline CDR1 is MNHEY and CDR2 SMNVEV (reference sequence). This CDR3 spans 12 amino acids. The V end lost 6 bases, the J end lost 3 bases, and 6 bases lay between the germline ends. For the CDR3, the DNA is TGTGCCAGCAGACAGGTCTACAATGAGCAGTTCTTC. The encoded protein is CASRQVYNEQFF.

The chain couples TRBV13 to TRBJ2-1, with unresolved D. The germline CDR1 and CDR2 sequences are PRHDT and FYEKMQ (reference sequence). The V end was cut by 2 bases, the J end by 7 bases, with 9 bases between. This CDR3 is built from 13 residues. CDR3 loop: CASSLKPLNEQFF. DNA for the CDR3: TGTGCCAGCAGCTTAAAGCCGCTAAATGAGCAGTTCTTC.

This chain connects TRBV30 to TRBJ2-1; D may be TRBD2 (6 bases). This CDR3 has 12 residues. V was cut by 4 bases and J by 6 bases, with 10 bases left in between. Germline assignment: CDR1 GTSNPN and CDR2 SVGIG (reference sequence). The CDR3 region has the DNA TGTGCCTGGACTAGGACTACCAATGAGCAGTTCTTC. It translates to CAWTRTTNEQFF.

CDR3 region: CASSYNRVSSGNTIYF. The CDR3 DNA is TGTGCCAGCAGTTACAACAGGGTGAGCTCTGGAAACACCATATATTTT. This chain connects TRBV6-5 to TRBJ1-3, with D tentatively TRBD1 (6 bases). The CDR3 extends over 16 amino acids. Germline V gene data show CDR1 as MNHEY and CDR2 as SVGAGI. Between the trimmed V and J ends, which lost 2 bases and 0 bases, there was a span of 11 bases.

This clone has just one count. The chain has TRBV28 and TRBJ1-1, with D perhaps matching TRBD1 (6 bases). Trimming removed 10 bases from V and 1 base from J, with 10 bases in between. Per germline, CDR1 MDHEN and CDR2 SYDVKM. This CDR3 contains 12 residues. The CDR3 DNA reads TGTGCCATCCACAGGGCGAACACTGAAGCTTTCTTT. As protein: CAIHRANTEAFF.

This sequence joins TRBV30 and TRBJ2-7; TRBD2 matches 10 bases. With V trimmed by 6 bases and J by 3 bases, 5 bases remained unmatched. Germline CDR1 is GTSNPN and CDR2 is SVGIG (reference sequence). The CDR3 loop spans 13 amino acids. CDR3 DNA: TGTGCCTGTGAGCGGGAGGGGAGCTACGAGCAGTACTTC. Protein: CACEREGSYEQYF.

The chain links TRBV7-9 to TRBJ2-3; 8 nucleotides agree with TRBD1. The CDR3 totals 15 residues. Germline V gene data show CDR1 as SEHNR and CDR2 as FQNEAQ (reference sequence). The V segment lost 4 bases and the J segment 0 bases; nucleotides outside the gene matches: 3. CDR3 residues: CASSSQGVSTDTQYF. DNA of the CDR3: TGTGCCAGCAGCTCACAGGGGGTTAGCACAGATACGCAGTATTTT. Full variable domain (rest looked up from reference TRBV7-9 and TRBJ2-3): DTGVSQNPRHKITKRGQNVTFRCDPISEHNRLYWYRQTLGQGPEFLTYFQNEAQLEKSRLLSDRFSAERPKGSFSTLEIQRTEQGDSAMYLCASSSQGVSTDTQYFGPGTRLTVL.

The chain carries TRBV30 and TRBJ1-2; D is possibly TRBD1 (6 bases). CDR3 length equals 13 residues. Germline V CDR1 and CDR2: GTSNPN, SVGIG (reference sequence). Trimming pared 3 bases from V and 7 bases from J, leaving 15 bases between. CDR3 in amino acids: CAWRNGGAGGYTF. The CDR3 bases are TGTGCCTGGAGAAACGGGGGGGCAGGTGGCTACACCTTC.

The CDR3 here is CASSLAGGNTIYF. The CDR3 DNA sequence: TGCGCCAGCAGCTTGGCCGGGGGAAACACCATATATTTT. The chain carries TRBV5-1 and TRBJ1-3, with D unclear. Trimming cost V 0 bases and J 4 bases, with 5 bases left between them. This CDR3 comprises 13 residues. In germline, CDR1 is SGHRS, CDR2 YFSETQ.

The chain has TRBV6-6 and TRBJ2-5; a weak D match, TRBD2 (5 bases). V was clipped by 2 bases and J by 9 bases, with 10 bases between them. This CDR3 is built from 12 residues. Per the germline V gene, CDR1 is MNHNY and CDR2 is SVGAGI (reference sequence). CDR3: CASSYGSDPQYF. The CDR3 DNA reads as TGTGCCAGCAGTTACGGTAGCGACCCCCAGTACTTC.

This sequence joins TRBV9 and TRBJ2-2; 8 bases map to TRBD2. V lost 3 bases and J lost 0; bases outside the gene matches: 13. The CDR3 totals 19 residues. Germline CDR1 and CDR2: SGDLS and YYNGEE. The CDR3 DNA sequence: TGTGCCAGCAGCGCCTCGACAGACGGACTAGCCCCGAACACCGGGGAGCTGTTTTTT. This encodes CASSASTDGLAPNTGELFF. The full variable domain, completed using reference TRBV9 and TRBJ2-2, is DSGVTQTPKHLITATGQRVTLRCSPRSGDLSVYWYQQSLDQGLQFLIQYYNGEERAKGNILERFSAQQFPDLHSELNLSSLELGDSALYFCASSASTDGLAPNTGELFFGEGSRLTVL.